The T cell receptor beta chain under discussion was sequenced for a study of OX40 agonist ivuxolimab in advanced cancers. Study information: People who had prior anti-PD-1, anti-PD-L1 or anti-CTLA-4 therapy could take part, and about 40% had some.

Measured with immunoSEQ multiplex PCR; TCRdb has only the in-frame clones, and not every one. Among 60,000 to 70,000 clones listed, 86% were seen once. Notes on this clone: Its antigen is unidentified.

Broader study findings: Normalized T-cell clonal expansion was also low in some nonresponders.

Germline trimming cut 3 bases from V and 10 bases from J; bases unmatched to any gene: 7. The CDR3 length is 14 residues. Germline V gene data show CDR1 as SGHDT and CDR2 as YYEEEE. The receptor's source is an adult with an advanced solid tumor such as melanoma, head and neck, liver or kidney cancer. Sequenced here: CD4+ or CD8+ T cells sorted from blood, sampled in a trial of the OX40 agonist ivuxolimab. The rearrangement uses TRBV5-6 and TRBJ2-1; 10 bases fit TRBD2. CDR3: CASSSGLASGEQFF. The CDR3 coding sequence is TGTGCCAGCAGCTCGGGACTAGCGAGTGGGGAGCAGTTCTTC.